Listed below are T cell receptor beta chains from one sample, sequenced in a study of molecular identifiers for immune sequencing clone quantification. One entry per CDR3 protein results from TCRdb running MiXCR on the PCR reads. The sample lists just under 650,000 distinct CDR3 sequences, 20% occurring once. The sequencing sample was made of naive CD8+ T cells from blood, with Jurkat cell RNA spiked in. The receptors here all came from a human donor in good health. Some libraries in this study had Jurkat cell RNA spiked in. The CDR3 runs from the conserved cysteine through the conserved F or W. Fields, in order: J gene, clone size, D gene, V gene, CDR3 protein, CDR3 DNA. D genes are given only for firm matches. A clone size is listed for some rows: how often the clone was seen (once, few, many), or a class if it is expanded.

J gene: TRBJ2-1; clone size: .; D gene: .; V gene: TRBV4-3; CDR3 protein: CASSHGTHNEQFF; CDR3 DNA: TGCGCCAGCAGCCACGGGACCCACAATGAGCAGTTCTTC
J gene: TRBJ2-1; clone size: .; D gene: .; V gene: TRBV7-3; CDR3 protein: CASSYNTRGNEQFF; CDR3 DNA: TGTGCCAGCAGCTACAACACCCGAGGCAATGAGCAGTTCTTC
J gene: TRBJ2-7; clone size: many; D gene: .; V gene: TRBV20-1; CDR3 protein: CSARPWDHEQYF; CDR3 DNA: TGCAGTGCTCGACCTTGGGACCACGAGCAGTACTTC
J gene: TRBJ1-5; clone size: many; D gene: .; V gene: TRBV25-1; CDR3 protein: CASSGDLNQPQHF; CDR3 DNA: TGTGCCAGCAGTGGGGATCTAAACCAGCCCCAGCATTTT
J gene: TRBJ1-1; clone size: few; D gene: TRBD1; V gene: TRBV19; CDR3 protein: CASSIWTGDTEAFF; CDR3 DNA: TGTGCCAGTAGTATATGGACAGGGGACACTGAAGCTTTCTTT
J gene: TRBJ2-7; clone size: many; D gene: .; V gene: TRBV11-2; CDR3 protein: CASSPLGVGEQYF; CDR3 DNA: TGTGCCAGCAGCCCCCTGGGGGTGGGCGAGCAGTACTTC
J gene: TRBJ2-7; clone size: many; D gene: .; V gene: TRBV20-1; CDR3 protein: CSASRKDRLYEQYF; CDR3 DNA: TGCAGTGCTAGTCGCAAGGACAGACTCTACGAGCAGTACTTC
J gene: TRBJ2-3; clone size: many; D gene: TRBD1; V gene: TRBV18; CDR3 protein: CASSPPRTGADTQYF; CDR3 DNA: TGTGCCAGCTCACCACCTAGGACAGGAGCAGATACGCAGTATTTT
J gene: TRBJ1-6; clone size: many; D gene: .; V gene: TRBV6-2/TRBV6-3; CDR3 protein: CASLRTVDYYSPLHF; CDR3 DNA: TGTGCCAGCCTCCGGACAGTTGACTATTATTCACCCCTCCACTTT
J gene: TRBJ2-5; clone size: many; D gene: .; V gene: TRBV10-2; CDR3 protein: CASSPQTMPQETQYF; CDR3 DNA: TGCGCCAGCAGCCCCCAGACTATGCCCCAAGAGACCCAGTACTTC
J gene: TRBJ2-1; clone size: .; D gene: .; V gene: TRBV18; CDR3 protein: CASSPPMDFSDEQFF; CDR3 DNA: TGTGCCAGCTCACCACCAATGGACTTCAGCGATGAGCAGTTCTTC
J gene: TRBJ1-5; clone size: many; D gene: .; V gene: TRBV16; CDR3 protein: CASSHGGGNQPQHF; CDR3 DNA: TGTGCCAGCAGCCACGGAGGCGGGAATCAGCCCCAGCATTTT
J gene: TRBJ2-3; clone size: many; D gene: TRBD2; V gene: TRBV20-1; CDR3 protein: CSARGISGESTDTQYF; CDR3 DNA: TGCAGTGCTAGAGGTATTAGCGGGGAGAGCACAGATACGCAGTATTTT
J gene: TRBJ2-7; clone size: many; D gene: TRBD1; V gene: TRBV29-1; CDR3 protein: CSVVETGVSYEQYF; CDR3 DNA: TGCAGCGTTGTCGAGACAGGGGTCTCCTACGAGCAGTACTTC
J gene: TRBJ2-7; clone size: .; D gene: .; V gene: TRBV20-1; CDR3 protein: CSALSSALTYEQYF; CDR3 DNA: TGCAGTGCTCTCTCTAGCGCCCTTACCTACGAGCAGTACTTC
J gene: TRBJ2-7; clone size: many; D gene: .; V gene: TRBV6-6; CDR3 protein: CASSYIGGEQYF; CDR3 DNA: TGTGCCAGCAGTTACATCGGGGGCGAGCAGTACTTC
J gene: TRBJ2-3; clone size: many; D gene: .; V gene: TRBV28; CDR3 protein: CASSLDPNTQYF; CDR3 DNA: TGTGCCAGCAGTTTGGATCCAAATACGCAGTATTTT
J gene: TRBJ2-2; clone size: many; D gene: TRBD2; V gene: TRBV5-1; CDR3 protein: CASSRGLAGEFTGELFF; CDR3 DNA: TGCGCCAGCAGCAGGGGACTAGCGGGAGAGTTCACCGGGGAGCTGTTTTTT
J gene: TRBJ2-7; clone size: few; D gene: .; V gene: TRBV28; CDR3 protein: CASSWMDRGRLAGADEQYF; CDR3 DNA: TGTGCCAGCAGTTGGATGGACAGGGGGCGACTAGCGGGAGCCGACGAGCAGTACTTC
J gene: TRBJ1-1; clone size: .; D gene: .; V gene: TRBV5-6; CDR3 protein: CASSLGPGTNTEAFF; CDR3 DNA: TGTGCCAGCAGCTTGGGGCCGGGGACGAACACTGAAGCTTTCTTT
J gene: TRBJ1-6; clone size: many; D gene: TRBD1; V gene: TRBV5-1; CDR3 protein: CASSLDRGSSPLHF; CDR3 DNA: TGCGCCAGCAGCTTGGACAGGGGTAGTTCACCCCTCCACTTT
J gene: TRBJ2-2; clone size: .; D gene: .; V gene: TRBV6-5; CDR3 protein: CASSYKDIDTGELFF; CDR3 DNA: TGTGCCAGCAGTTATAAGGACATAGACACCGGGGAGCTGTTTTTT
J gene: TRBJ1-1; clone size: many; D gene: .; V gene: TRBV12-3/TRBV12-4; CDR3 protein: CASSYDGNTEAFF; CDR3 DNA: TGTGCCAGCAGTTATGACGGGAACACTGAAGCTTTCTTT
J gene: TRBJ2-2; clone size: many; D gene: .; V gene: TRBV19; CDR3 protein: CASRRTANTGELFF; CDR3 DNA: TGTGCCAGTAGGAGGACGGCGAACACCGGGGAGCTGTTTTTT
J gene: TRBJ2-7; clone size: many; D gene: .; V gene: TRBV6-5; CDR3 protein: CASRNKGTVYEQYF; CDR3 DNA: TGTGCCAGCAGGAACAAAGGGACGGTCTACGAGCAGTACTTC
J gene: TRBJ1-5; clone size: few; D gene: .; V gene: TRBV27; CDR3 protein: CASSSTLGGSNQPQHF; CDR3 DNA: TGTGCCAGCAGTTCTACCCTGGGAGGTAGCAATCAGCCCCAGCATTTT
J gene: TRBJ1-1; clone size: .; D gene: .; V gene: TRBV12-3/TRBV12-4; CDR3 protein: CANSFYGTEAFF; CDR3 DNA: TGTGCCAACAGTTTTTACGGCACTGAAGCTTTCTTT
J gene: TRBJ2-2; clone size: few; D gene: .; V gene: TRBV11-2; CDR3 protein: CASQPLAGELFF; CDR3 DNA: TGTGCCAGCCAACCTCTGGCCGGGGAGCTGTTTTTT
J gene: TRBJ2-7; clone size: .; D gene: TRBD2; V gene: TRBV5-5; CDR3 protein: CASSLAPAGDYYEQYF; CDR3 DNA: TGTGCCAGCAGCTTGGCCCCGGCGGGGGACTACTACGAGCAGTACTTC
J gene: TRBJ1-6; clone size: .; D gene: TRBD1; V gene: TRBV7-2; CDR3 protein: CASSALGQGTSPLHF; CDR3 DNA: TGTGCCAGCAGCGCCCTGGGACAGGGCACTTCACCCCTCCACTTT
J gene: TRBJ2-7; clone size: .; D gene: .; V gene: TRBV28; CDR3 protein: CACSLGMGWSYEQYF; CDR3 DNA: TGTGCCTGCAGTTTAGGTATGGGCTGGTCGTATGAGCAGTACTTC
J gene: TRBJ1-5; clone size: many; D gene: .; V gene: TRBV28; CDR3 protein: CASSHPDPDRHQPQHF; CDR3 DNA: TGTGCCAGCAGCCACCCCGATCCCGACAGGCATCAGCCCCAGCATTTT
J gene: TRBJ2-1; clone size: few; D gene: .; V gene: TRBV24-1; CDR3 protein: CATSDGGSGNEQFF; CDR3 DNA: TGTGCCACCAGTGATGGGGGAAGCGGCAATGAGCAGTTCTTC
J gene: TRBJ2-7; clone size: many; D gene: .; V gene: TRBV7-2; CDR3 protein: CASSSVLTGPSPSYEQYF; CDR3 DNA: TGTGCCAGCAGCTCAGTGCTAACCGGGCCCAGCCCCTCCTACGAGCAGTACTTC
J gene: TRBJ1-1; clone size: .; D gene: .; V gene: TRBV7-8; CDR3 protein: CASNNRRNTEAFF; CDR3 DNA: TGTGCCAGCAATAACAGGAGAAACACTGAAGCTTTCTTT
J gene: TRBJ1-1; clone size: many; D gene: .; V gene: TRBV27; CDR3 protein: CASSLSPVAEAFF; CDR3 DNA: TGTGCCAGCAGTTTATCGCCAGTCGCTGAAGCTTTCTTT